Presented here are 22 T cell receptor beta chains from one specimen sequenced in a study of CD8+ T cells in alopecia areata. Extraction of RNA preceded its reverse transcription into cDNA, which served as the sequencing template. Clones were read by immunoSEQ multiplex PCR, and TCRdb kept only the in-frame ones, dropping some. This table has over 150,000 clones, around three fifths appearing once. Treatment: oral pan-JAK inhibitor, 5-10 mg twice daily. Sequencing used CD8+ T cells sorted from blood, obtained at week 24, from a patient treated with tofacitinib. The receptor set was obtained from a human donor with alopecia areata.

This clone has just a few counts. The rearrangement joins TRBV5-1 to TRBJ2-5; D is unclear. CDR3 length: 15 residues. V dropped 1 base and J dropped 5 bases, with 15 bases sitting between them. Germline CDR1 SGHRS, CDR2 YFSETQ. The CDR3 sequence: CASSLKLGKLETQYF. CDR3 coding DNA: TGCGCCAGCAGCTTGAAATTGGGCAAGCTTGAGACCCAGTACTTC. The variable domain in full, with the rest retrieved from reference TRBV5-1 and TRBJ2-5, is KAGVTQTPRYLIKTRGQQVTLSCSPISGHRSVSWYQQTPGQGLQFLFEYFSETQRNKGNFPGRFSGRQFSNSRSEMNVSTLELGDSALYLCASSLKLGKLETQYFGPGTRLLVL.

This sequence joins TRBV5-1 and TRBJ2-3; TRBD1 might be the D (6 bases). Between the trimmed V and J ends, which lost 6 bases and 2 bases, there was a span of 16 bases. CDR3 size: 15 residues. Germline values: CDR1 SGHRS, CDR2 YFSETQ. In DNA, the CDR3 is TGCGCCAGCAATGATGAGGGGGTATCCACAGATACGCAGTATTTT. Amino acid sequence: CASNDEGVSTDTQYF.

The rearrangement uses TRBV27 and TRBJ2-5; D is unclear. The CDR3 contains 14 residues. Trimming stripped 0 bases from V and 1 base from J, with 6 bases between. Germline values: CDR1 MNHEY, CDR2 SMNVEV (reference sequence). For the CDR3, the DNA is TGTGCCAGCAGTTTATCGGTCCCCCAAGAGACCCAGTACTTC. This codes for CASSLSVPQETQYF.

This rearrangement joins TRBV9 to TRBJ2-1, with D perhaps TRBD1 (5 bases). This CDR3 is 13 amino acids long. Germline CDR1 SGDLS, CDR2 YYNGEE. Trimming pared 0 bases from V and 9 bases from J, leaving 10 bases between. CDR3 sequence (DNA): TGTGCCAGCAGCGTAGCTACAGGTGCTGAGCAGTTCTTC. Encoded protein: CASSVATGAEQFF. Filled out from reference TRBV9 and TRBJ2-1, the complete variable domain reads DSGVTQTPKHLITATGQRVTLRCSPRSGDLSVYWYQQSLDQGLQFLIQYYNGEERAKGNILERFSAQQFPDLHSELNLSSLELGDSALYFCASSVATGAEQFFGPGTRLTVL.

CDR3 protein: CASSFSVAADNEQFF. CDR3 DNA sequence: TGTGCCAGCAGCTTTTCCGTGGCGGCTGACAATGAGCAGTTCTTC. The V gene is TRBV11-2, the J gene TRBJ2-1; no definite D call. The V and J ends lost 3 bases and 5 bases respectively, with 14 bases between them. The CDR3 totals 15 residues. Germline CDR1 and CDR2: SGHAT and FQNNGV. The variable domain in full, with the rest retrieved from reference TRBV11-2 and TRBJ2-1, is EAGVAQSPRYKIIEKRQSVAFWCNPISGHATLYWYQQILGQGPKLLIQFQNNGVVDDSQLPKDRFSAERLKGVDSTLKIQPAKLEDSAVYLCASSFSVAADNEQFFGPGTRLTVL.

This clone was seen just once. The V gene is TRBV28, the J gene TRBJ2-3, with D perhaps TRBD2 (6 bases). Germline CDR1 MDHEN, CDR2 SYDVKM. The V end was cut by 6 bases, the J end by 5 bases, with 12 bases between. The CDR3 is made up of 13 amino acids. The CDR3 coding sequence is TGTGCCAGCAGATCCCTCGGGGGAGATACGCAGTATTTT. Translated: CASRSLGGDTQYF.

This clone was counted between two and nine times. V usage is TRBV4-2 and J usage is TRBJ1-6; 8 bases agree with TRBD1. The CDR3 contains 14 residues. J was trimmed by 8 bases and V by 4 bases; bases with no gene match: 4. Germline assignment: CDR1 LGHNA and CDR2 YNFKEQ. In DNA form, the CDR3 reads TGTGCCAGCAGCCCTGGACAGGGATATTCACCCCTCCACTTT. Protein: CASSPGQGYSPLHF.

The chain carries TRBV7-3 and TRBJ2-1; 12 positions agree with TRBD2. Per germline, CDR1 SGHTA and CDR2 FQGTGA. The CDR3 length is 15 residues. After removal of 7 bases from V and 7 bases from J, the junction contained 8 bases not matched to a gene. The CDR3 loop is CASTPSGGAGNEQFF. The CDR3 DNA reads as TGTGCCAGCACCCCTAGCGGGGGGGCTGGAAATGAGCAGTTCTTC.

This sequence joins TRBV5-1 and TRBJ2-7, with TRBD2 matching over 10 bases. Germline lookup yields CDR1 SGHRS and CDR2 YFSETQ. The V gene end was trimmed by 3 bases and the J gene end by 3 bases; junction bases not matched to a gene: 9. This CDR3 spans 16 amino acids. The DNA of the CDR3 is TGCGCCAGCAGCTCCCCCAGGGAGCGGGGGGGCTACGAGCAGTACTTC. Translating it yields CASSSPRERGGYEQYF.

The chain carries TRBV5-1 and TRBJ1-1; no firm D call. The CDR3 consists of 13 residues. Germline CDR1 SGHRS, CDR2 YFSETQ. Trimming took off 3 bases at V and 0 bases at J, with 6 bases between the two ends. The CDR3 sequence is CASSSPLNTEAFF. CDR3 sequence (DNA): TGCGCCAGCAGCTCTCCATTGAACACTGAAGCTTTCTTT.

V usage is TRBV2 and J usage is TRBJ2-1; D gene uncertain. Germline V gene sequence: CDR1 SNHLY, CDR2 FYNNEI. This CDR3 is built from 12 residues. The V end lost 6 bases, the J end lost 6 bases, and 9 bases lay between the germline ends. In nucleotides, the CDR3 is TGTGCCAGCAGCGGTCGCTCCAATGAGCAGTTCTTC. Encoded protein: CASSGRSNEQFF. Together with reference TRBV2 and TRBJ2-1, the CDR3 gives the full variable domain: EPEVTQTPSHQVTQMGQEVILRCVPISNHLYFYWYRQILGQKVEFLVSFYNNEISEKSEIFDDQFSVERPDGSNFTLKIRSTKLEDSAMYFCASSGRSNEQFFGPGTRLTVL.

The chain combines TRBV11-2 with TRBJ2-1; D is perhaps TRBD1 (5 bases). The germline gives CDR1 SGHAT, CDR2 FQNNGV. This CDR3 contains 17 residues. Trimming removed 1 base from V and 4 bases from J, with 17 bases in between. DNA of the CDR3: TGTGCCAGCAGCTTAGGGATCCAGGGTGATGGTTACAATGAGCAGTTCTTC. This translates into CASSLGIQGDGYNEQFF. Full variable domain (rest looked up from reference TRBV11-2 and TRBJ2-1): EAGVAQSPRYKIIEKRQSVAFWCNPISGHATLYWYQQILGQGPKLLIQFQNNGVVDDSQLPKDRFSAERLKGVDSTLKIQPAKLEDSAVYLCASSLGIQGDGYNEQFFGPGTRLTVL.

Concerning this clone itself: Other DNA sequences in this sample translate to the same CDR3. The V gene is TRBV6-5, the J gene TRBJ1-2; possibly TRBD1 for D (6 bases). The CDR3 is 14 amino acids. The V end lost 3 bases, the J end lost 1 base, and 9 bases lay between the germline ends. Germline assignment: CDR1 MNHEY and CDR2 SVGAGI. The CDR3 region has the DNA TGTGCCAGCAGTTATGGGGGCAGTAACTATGGCTACACCTTC. Protein sequence: CASSYGGSNYGYTF.

CDR3 residues: CASKQGGTEAFF. CDR3 nucleotide sequence: TGTGCCAGTAAGCAGGGGGGCACTGAAGCTTTCTTT. V and J are TRBV2 and TRBJ1-1; 7 bases map to TRBD1. Looked up from germline, CDR1 is SNHLY and CDR2 is FYNNEI. The CDR3 length is 12 residues. The J segment lost 4 bases and the V segment lost 9 bases, leaving 5 bases of the junction unmatched.

This clone was seen a handful of times. This sequence joins TRBV5-1 and TRBJ2-1, with TRBD2 matching over 12 bases. Germline V gene sequence: CDR1 SGHRS, CDR2 YFSETQ. V was clipped by 3 bases and J by 2 bases; unmatched bases: 3. There are 16 residues in the CDR3. CDR3 amino acids: CASSSRLAGAYNEQFF. The CDR3 DNA reads as TGCGCCAGCAGCTCAAGACTAGCGGGGGCCTACAATGAGCAGTTCTTC.

The chain has TRBV2 and TRBJ2-7, with 7 bases identical to TRBD2. CDR1 and CDR2 (germline): SNHLY, FYNNEI. The CDR3 is 14 residues long. V lost 6 bases, J lost 1 base, and 6 bases stayed unmatched. The CDR3 loop reads CASRSRGESYEQYF. CDR3 nucleotides: TGTGCCAGCAGGTCCCGGGGGGAGTCCTACGAGCAGTACTTC.

This clone was counted only a few times. The J gene is TRBJ2-3, the V gene TRBV13; D is undetermined. The V end was cut by 4 bases, the J end by 6 bases, with 8 bases between. Germline loops: CDR1 PRHDT, CDR2 FYEKMQ (reference sequence). The CDR3 length is 12 residues. In DNA form, the CDR3 reads TGTGCCAGCAGCTCGGGCAGGGATACGCAGTATTTT. It codes for CASSSGRDTQYF. Looking up the rest from reference TRBV13 and TRBJ2-3 gives the full variable domain: AAGVIQSPRHLIKEKRETATLKCYPIPRHDTVYWYQQGPGQDPQFLISFYEKMQSDKGSIPDRFSAQQFSDYHSELNMSSLELGDSALYFCASSSGRDTQYFGPGTRLTVL.

V usage is TRBV14 and J usage is TRBJ2-1, with 13 bases lining up with TRBD2. This CDR3 comprises 16 residues. J was trimmed by 4 bases and V by 4 bases; bases with no gene match: 4. Germline V gives CDR1 SGHDN, CDR2 FVKESK. In DNA, the CDR3 is TGTGCCAGCAGCCCGACTAGCGGGGGGTCGTACAATGAGCAGTTCTTC. Residues: CASSPTSGGSYNEQFF.

This clone was detected once. The chain has TRBV29-1 and TRBJ1-5; 7 bases are shared with TRBD1. Germline CDR1 and CDR2: SQVTM and ANQGSEA. This CDR3 region has 14 residues. V dropped 4 bases and J dropped 3; count of bases not matched to a gene: 6. CDR3 coding DNA: TGCAGCGTTGCTGACAGGGCGGTCAATCAGCCCCAGCATTTT. It encodes CSVADRAVNQPQHF.

The rearrangement joins TRBV13 to TRBJ2-5; D is unresolved. Germline lookup yields CDR1 PRHDT and CDR2 FYEKMQ (reference sequence). This CDR3 contains 15 residues. The V and J ends lost 0 bases and 5 bases respectively, with 13 bases between them. The CDR3 reads CASSLGRGSTETQYF. Written as DNA, the CDR3 is TGTGCCAGCAGCTTAGGCCGAGGTAGCACGGAGACCCAGTACTTC. The variable domain in full, completed from reference TRBV13 and TRBJ2-5, reads AAGVIQSPRHLIKEKRETATLKCYPIPRHDTVYWYQQGPGQDPQFLISFYEKMQSDKGSIPDRFSAQQFSDYHSELNMSSLELGDSALYFCASSLGRGSTETQYFGPGTRLLVL.

The chain recombines TRBV9 with TRBJ1-5, with 10 bases aligning to TRBD1. J was trimmed by 7 bases and V by 8 bases; bases with no gene match: 9. Germline CDR1 and CDR2: SGDLS and YYNGEE. The CDR3 has 14 residues. The CDR3 sequence: CASGVGTGDQPQHF. CDR3 DNA sequence: TGTGCCAGTGGGGTAGGGACAGGGGACCAGCCCCAGCATTTT.

This chain joins TRBV15 and TRBJ2-7; D is possibly TRBD1 (6 bases). This CDR3 comprises 15 residues. Between the trimmed V and J ends, which lost 0 bases and 5 bases, there was a span of 14 bases. Germline assignment: CDR1 LNHNV and CDR2 YYDKDF (reference sequence). The CDR3 protein is CATSRDRFWDNEQYF. The DNA of the CDR3 is TGTGCCACCAGCAGAGATCGATTTTGGGACAACGAGCAGTACTTC.